A single sample gave rise to the 7 T cell receptor beta chains below, sequenced in a study of blood T cell repertoires in COVID-19. TCRdb's table, derived via immunoSEQ multiplex PCR, lists solely in-frame clones and lacks some. This table has a few hundred thousand clones, around 87% appearing once. Material for sequencing was PBMCs or T cells enriched from blood (not recorded which). The receptors were sampled from a man aged 30-40 years in a cohort exposed to, infected with or recovered from COVID-19 (not recorded which).

This clone has only one observation. The DNA of the CDR3 is TGTGCCAGCAGTGCCACCGTCGGCTATGGCTACACCTTC. Residues: CASSATVGYGYTF. The chain couples TRBV28 to TRBJ1-2; D remains ambiguous. The CDR3 is 13 residues long. Trimming took 5 bases from V and 4 from J, leaving 11 bases between them. Germline CDR1 and CDR2: MDHEN and SYDVKM.

The genes are TRBV10-3 and TRBJ1-2; D perhaps matches TRBD1 (5 bases). The germline gives CDR1 ENHRY, CDR2 SYGVKD. The CDR3 sequence is 12 residues long. Between the trimmed V and J ends, which lost 6 bases and 4 bases, there was a span of 9 bases. The CDR3 reads CAIRSDSYGYTF. CDR3 sequence (DNA): TGTGCCATCAGATCTGACAGCTATGGCTACACCTTC.

The chain uses TRBV7-8 and TRBJ2-1; unclear D gene. This CDR3 is 14 amino acids long. V was pared by 0 bases and J by 3 bases, with 6 bases between. CDR1 and CDR2 (germline): SGHVS, FQNEAQ. CDR3 sequence reads: CASSLALSYNEQFF. DNA of the CDR3: TGTGCCAGCAGCTTAGCTCTCAGCTACAATGAGCAGTTCTTC.

The chain couples TRBV7-2 to TRBJ2-5; D is perhaps TRBD2 (5 bases). The germline V and J ends were trimmed by 3 bases and 2 bases, with 7 bases remaining between them. This CDR3 has 13 amino acids. Per the germline V gene, CDR1 is SGHTA and CDR2 is FQGNSA. As DNA, the CDR3 is TGTGCCAGCAGCTTCAAGCGGCAAGAGACCCAGTACTTC. Amino acids: CASSFKRQETQYF. Using reference TRBV7-2 and TRBJ2-5 for the parts outside the CDR3, the full variable domain is GAGVSQSPSNKVTEKGKDVELRCDPISGHTALYWYRQSLGQGLEFLIYFQGNSAPDKSGLPSDRFSAERTGGSVSTLTIQRTQQEDSAVYLCASSFKRQETQYFGPGTRLLVL.

The rearrangement joins TRBV27 to TRBJ1-2; 10 bases fit TRBD1. J lost 4 bases, V lost 3 bases, and 5 bases had no gene match. Germline-derived CDR1 and CDR2 are MNHEY and SMNVEV (reference sequence). The CDR3 runs to 15 residues. As DNA, the CDR3 is TGTGCCAGCAGTTTCGAAGGACAGGGGGTCTATGGCTACACCTTC. The encoded protein is CASSFEGQGVYGYTF.

This clone was seen once. The chain recombines TRBV9 with TRBJ1-1, with D possibly TRBD1 on 6 matching bases. The germline CDR1 and CDR2 sequences are SGDLS and YYNGEE. The V and J ends lost 3 bases and 9 bases respectively, with 12 bases between them. CDR3 length: 12 residues. In DNA form, the CDR3 reads TGTGCCAGCAGCGCCACCGGGACACAAGCTTTCTTT. Residues: CASSATGTQAFF.

This clone was observed at least ten times. An end of the junction differs from the germline gene, which may be a read error. This sequence joins TRBV19 and TRBJ1-5, with 7 bases identical to TRBD1. The CDR3 is 14 amino acids. CDR1 is LNHDA, CDR2 SQIVND, per germline (reference sequence). CDR3 nucleotides: TGTGCCAGTCGTATGGGACAGCTGAATCAGCCCCAGCATTTT. Amino acid sequence: CASRMGQLNQPQHF.